Below are 22 T cell receptor beta chains sequenced from a single sample in a study of OX40 agonist ivuxolimab in advanced cancers. Method: immunoSEQ multiplex PCR; TCRdb's copy keeps in-frame clones and lacks some. The sample includes about 120,000 clones, approximately 89% of them seen just once. Here the sequenced sample was CD4+ or CD8+ T cells sorted from blood, taken in a trial of the OX40 agonist ivuxolimab. The source of these receptors is an adult with an advanced solid tumor such as melanoma, head and neck, liver or kidney cancer.

The genes are TRBV4-3 and TRBJ1-1; D is possibly TRBD1 (5 bases). The ends were cut back, 3 bases at V and 5 bases at J, with 10 bases in the middle. This CDR3 has 13 amino acids. The germline CDR1 and CDR2 sequences are LGHNA and YSLEER. CDR3 sequence: CASSHEGETEAFF. In DNA form, the CDR3 reads TGCGCCAGCAGCCATGAAGGGGAAACTGAAGCTTTCTTT.

J is TRBJ2-4 and V is TRBV10-3, with TRBD2 matching over 8 bases. The length of the CDR3 is 13 residues. Trimming cost V 7 bases and J 5 bases; bases outside gene matches: 4. Per germline, CDR1 ENHRY and CDR2 SYGVKD. The CDR3 sequence is CAIKGLGENIQYF. CDR3 coding DNA: TGTGCCATCAAGGGACTAGGAGAAAACATTCAGTACTTC.

J is TRBJ2-1 and V is TRBV5-1, with TRBD2 matching 7 bases. J was trimmed by 6 bases and V by 4 bases; bases with no gene match: 10. The CDR3 loop spans 15 amino acids. Germline CDR1 is SGHRS and CDR2 is YFSETQ. The CDR3 loop is CASSQLAPGVNEQFF. For the CDR3, the DNA is TGCGCCAGCAGCCAACTAGCGCCCGGGGTCAATGAGCAGTTCTTC.

The chain links TRBV5-4 to TRBJ2-5; the D gene is possibly TRBD2 (7 bases). V shed 4 bases and J shed 5 bases, with 21 bases lying between them. This CDR3 comprises 16 residues. Germline V gene lookup returns CDR1 SGHNT and CDR2 YYREEE (reference sequence). The CDR3 here is CASSPGGGAGWETQYF. CDR3 sequence (DNA): TGTGCCAGCAGCCCCGGAGGGGGGGCGGGGTGGGAGACCCAGTACTTC. Together with reference TRBV5-4 and TRBJ2-5, the CDR3 gives the full variable domain: ETGVTQSPTHLIKTRGQQVTLRCSSQSGHNTVSWYQQALGQGPQFIFQYYREEENGRGNFPPRFSGLQFPNYSSELNVNALELDDSALYLCASSPGGGAGWETQYFGPGTRLLVL.

V usage is TRBV7-9 and J usage is TRBJ2-7; weak D call: TRBD1 (5 bases). The germline V and J ends were trimmed by 4 bases and 2 bases, with 12 bases remaining between them. Germline V gene sequence: CDR1 SEHNR, CDR2 FQNEAQ (reference sequence). The CDR3 contains 14 residues. The CDR3 sequence: CASSSTDPPYEQYF. The DNA for the CDR3 is TGTGCCAGCAGCTCGACAGATCCCCCCTACGAGCAGTACTTC.

The rearrangement uses TRBV7-3 and TRBJ2-1, with 10 positions matching TRBD2. The CDR3 has 14 amino acids. V dropped 5 bases and J dropped 9; count of bases not matched to a gene: 7. Germline V lookup: CDR1 SGHTA, CDR2 FQGTGA. This CDR3 reads CASSLRTSGSEQFF. For the CDR3, the DNA is TGTGCCAGCAGCCTCCGGACTAGCGGCAGTGAGCAGTTCTTC.

The rearrangement joins TRBV11-2 to TRBJ2-7; the match to TRBD2 covers 7 bases. V shed 8 bases and J 6 bases; nucleotides not matched to a gene: 10. From germline, CDR1 is SGHAT and CDR2 FQNNGV. The CDR3 is 13 residues long. The DNA of the CDR3 is TGTGCCAGCCGGGGGGTCGATGGAGGCGAGCAGTACTTC. Protein sequence: CASRGVDGGEQYF. Combining the CDR3 with reference TRBV11-2 and TRBJ2-7 gives the whole variable domain EAGVAQSPRYKIIEKRQSVAFWCNPISGHATLYWYQQILGQGPKLLIQFQNNGVVDDSQLPKDRFSAERLKGVDSTLKIQPAKLEDSAVYLCASRGVDGGEQYFGPGTRLTVT.

The chain employs TRBV5-1 and TRBJ1-5; TRBD1 might be the D (5 bases). With 2 bases removed from V and 1 base from J, the gap between germline ends came to 10 bases. This CDR3 has 15 amino acids. The germline V gene encodes CDR1 SGHRS and CDR2 YFSETQ. CDR3 sequence reads: CASSFEGVSNQPQHF. CDR3 bases: TGCGCCAGCAGCTTCGAAGGGGTGAGCAATCAGCCCCAGCATTTT.

The rearrangement links TRBV7-3 to TRBJ2-2; D not resolved. CDR3 size: 13 residues. Germline-derived CDR1 and CDR2 are SGHTA and FQGTGA. The V end was cut by 1 base, the J end by 5 bases, with 5 bases between. The CDR3 region has the DNA TGTGCCAGCAGCTTAAGGGGTACCGGGGAGCTGTTTTTT. Encoded protein: CASSLRGTGELFF.

The rearrangement joins TRBV7-9 to TRBJ2-1; D ambiguous. Germline lookup yields CDR1 SEHNR and CDR2 FQNEAQ (reference sequence). CDR3 length equals 13 residues. Trimming shortened V by 6 bases and J by 8 bases, and 14 bases separated the two germline ends. In DNA form, the CDR3 reads TGTGCCAGCAGGTATGGTCAACGGGATGAGCAGTTCTTC. Residues: CASRYGQRDEQFF.

Turning to this clone: Compared with germline, one end of the junction differs, possibly owing to a read error. The rearrangement uses TRBV20-1 and TRBJ2-3; D gene unclear. The CDR3 contains 10 residues. CDR1 is DFQATT, CDR2 SNEGSKA, per germline (reference sequence). As DNA, the CDR3 is TGCAGTGCTAGCGAAGATCCGCAGTATTTT. Translating gives CSASEDPQYF.

The chain combines TRBV30 with TRBJ2-7; D possibly corresponds to TRBD1 (6 bases). Germline CDR1 reads GTSNPN; CDR2 reads SVGIG (reference sequence). The CDR3 is 14 amino acids. V dropped 3 bases and J dropped 4 bases, with 16 bases sitting between them. The CDR3 spells CAWRATGHPYEQYF. In nucleotides, the CDR3 is TGTGCCTGGAGGGCCACGGGACACCCGTACGAGCAGTACTTC.

This clone was counted only a few times. V is TRBV11-3 and J is TRBJ2-1, with TRBD2 matching over 8 bases. Germline V gene data show CDR1 as SGHNT and CDR2 as YENEEA. There are 19 residues in the CDR3. V shed 0 bases, J shed 0 bases, and the junction held 10 bases outside the gene matches. The CDR3 DNA reads as TGTGCCAGCAGCTTAGAGCAACGCGGGAGGCCGAGCTCCTACAATGAGCAGTTCTTC. Its protein is CASSLEQRGRPSSYNEQFF.

The rearrangement links TRBV14 to TRBJ1-2, with D unresolved. In germline, CDR1 is SGHDN, CDR2 FVKESK. V dropped 2 bases and J dropped 8 bases, with 12 bases sitting between them. CDR3 length equals 13 residues. Written as DNA, the CDR3 is TGTGCCAGCAGCCAACCCCCCAGCCTCGGCTACACCTTC. It encodes CASSQPPSLGYTF.

The chain carries TRBV7-6 and TRBJ2-5; the D gene is possibly TRBD2 (6 bases). The germline V and J ends were trimmed by 0 bases and 3 bases, with 8 bases remaining between them. Per germline, CDR1 SGHVS and CDR2 FNYEAQ. The CDR3 has 14 residues. The CDR3 DNA reads TGTGCCAGCAGCTTAGCGGGAGGAGAAGAGACCCAGTACTTC. As protein: CASSLAGGEETQYF.

CDR3 protein: CASSQEPPGYASNTQYF. In DNA, the CDR3 is TGCGCCAGCAGCCAAGAGCCGCCCGGCTATGCATCAAATACGCAGTATTTT. The chain links TRBV4-1 to TRBJ2-3; D is undetermined. This CDR3 comprises 17 residues. With 0 bases removed from V and 7 bases from J, the gap between germline ends came to 20 bases. The germline V gene encodes CDR1 MGHRA and CDR2 YSYEKL.

The chain has TRBV25-1 and TRBJ1-5, with TRBD1 matching 7 bases. The CDR3 is 14 residues long. Germline CDR1 MGHDK, CDR2 SYGVNS. J lost 7 bases, V lost 4 bases, and 7 bases had no gene match. This CDR3 reads CASSGRDRNQPQHF. The CDR3 DNA is TGTGCCAGCAGTGGCCGGGACAGAAACCAGCCCCAGCATTTT.

This chain joins TRBV7-2 and TRBJ1-2; D uncertain. The CDR3 extends over 14 amino acids. The germline gives CDR1 SGHTA, CDR2 FQGNSA. Trimming took 5 bases from V and 4 from J, leaving 14 bases between them. CDR3 region: CASSPPRGLYGYTF. CDR3 nucleotides: TGTGCCAGCAGCCCCCCGAGAGGGCTCTATGGCTACACCTTC.

In DNA form, the CDR3 reads TGCGCCAGCAGCCAAGGGCAGGGGGCACGAACCGGGGAGCTGTTTTTT. It yields the protein CASSQGQGARTGELFF. The chain uses TRBV4-1 and TRBJ2-2; 8 bases fit TRBD1. Germline V gene lookup returns CDR1 MGHRA and CDR2 YSYEKL. The CDR3 totals 16 residues. V shed 1 base, J shed 5 bases, and the junction held 6 bases outside the gene matches.

There are a few counts of this clone. The chain has TRBV7-9 and TRBJ1-2, with 7 bases matching TRBD1. The germline V gene has CDR1 SEHNR and CDR2 FQNEAQ (reference sequence). The CDR3 consists of 12 residues. Trimming removed 5 bases from V and 7 bases from J; junction bases left unmatched: 4. CDR3 nucleotide sequence: TGTGCCAGCAGCGGCGGACAGGCTGGCTACACCTTC. Amino acid sequence: CASSGGQAGYTF.

The chain uses TRBV11-1 and TRBJ1-1; no reliable D call. This CDR3 contains 13 residues. Germline CDR1 is SGHAT and CDR2 is FQDESV (reference sequence). With 5 bases removed from V and 3 bases from J, the gap between germline ends came to 10 bases. CDR3 nucleotides: TGTGCCAGCAGCCCCTCGTATGACACTGAAGCTTTCTTT. Translated: CASSPSYDTEAFF.

The gene calls are TRBV6-1 and TRBJ2-5; 8 bases match TRBD1. After removal of 5 bases from V and 5 bases from J, the junction contained 7 bases not matched to a gene. The CDR3 loop spans 14 amino acids. Germline-derived CDR1 and CDR2 are MNHNS and SASEGT. The DNA of the CDR3 is TGTGCCAGCAGTTTGGACAGGGTGGGGGAGACCCAGTACTTC. The encoded protein is CASSLDRVGETQYF.